The rows below give T cell receptor beta chains drawn from one sample of a study of T cell repertoires in aging, cancer and after chemotherapy. A single record per CDR3 protein comes from TCRdb applying MiXCR to the multiplex PCR reads. This table has approximately 9,800 distinct CDR3 sequences, about 37% appearing once. Sample: blood. The receptors come from a human donor in good health. The CDR3 runs from the conserved cysteine through the conserved F or W. The D gene is left open where the match is weak. Clone size is given for some rows only: seen once, a few or many times, or a class if the clone is expanded.

v_gene	j_gene	d_gene	abundance	CDR3aa	CDR3nt
TRBV6-2/TRBV6-3	TRBJ2-5	TRBD1	NA	CASRDRGLTQYF	TGTGCCAGCAGGGACAGGGGCCTTACCCAGTACTTC
TRBV19	TRBJ2-5	TRBD2	NA	CASSGTSGKETQYF	TGTGCCAGCAGCGGGACTAGCGGGAAAGAGACCCAGTACTTC
TRBV30	TRBJ1-5	TRBD1	few	CAWSVRTGTIYQPQHF	TGTGCCTGGAGTGTACGGACAGGGACGATTTATCAGCCCCAGCATTTT
TRBV11-2	TRBJ2-2	NA	NA	CASAAALVSGELFF	TGTGCCAGCGCTGCCGCCCTAGTGTCCGGGGAGCTGTTTTTT
TRBV18	TRBJ2-1	TRBD1	NA	CASSVSRQGTGNEQFF	TGTGCCAGCTCAGTATCCCGACAGGGAACGGGCAATGAGCAGTTCTTC
TRBV19	TRBJ2-7	NA	NA	CASSMSQPSGEQYF	TGTGCCAGTAGTATGAGTCAGCCTTCGGGCGAGCAGTACTTC
TRBV29-1	TRBJ2-7	TRBD1	few	CSVVGQGSYEQYF	TGCAGCGTTGTAGGACAGGGGTCCTACGAGCAGTACTTC
TRBV28	TRBJ2-7	TRBD1	NA	CASSLTGNYEQYF	TGTGCCAGCAGCCTGACAGGGAACTACGAGCAGTACTTC
TRBV6-6	TRBJ2-7	NA	NA	CASSPRTDSYEQYF	TGTGCCAGCAGCCCAAGGACGGACTCCTACGAGCAGTACTTC
TRBV6-5	TRBJ2-7	NA	NA	CASSYSATRAEQYF	TGTGCCAGCAGTTACTCCGCGACCAGGGCCGAGCAGTACTTC
TRBV27	TRBJ2-7	TRBD2	NA	CASSLREGGSYEQYF	TGTGCCAGCAGTTTACGGGAGGGAGGATCGTACGAGCAGTACTTC
TRBV7-9	TRBJ2-1	TRBD2	NA	CASSREVYNEQFF	TGTGCCAGCAGCCGGGAGGTATACAATGAGCAGTTCTTC
TRBV15	TRBJ2-5	NA	NA	CATSRDKGQFQETQYF	TGTGCCACCAGCAGAGATAAGGGCCAGTTCCAAGAGACCCAGTACTTC
TRBV6-2/TRBV6-3	TRBJ2-3	NA	few	CASSFETDTQYF	TGTGCCAGCAGTTTTGAGACAGATACGCAGTATTTT
TRBV6-5	TRBJ2-7	NA	once	CASSGGTGTGGRTSYEQYF	TGTGCCAGCAGTGGAGGGACAGGGACTGGCGGGAGGACTTCCTACGAGCAGTACTTC
TRBV24-1	TRBJ2-1	NA	NA	CATSELGDLENEQFF	TGTGCCACCAGTGAGTTGGGGGATTTAGAAAATGAGCAGTTCTTC
TRBV4-1	TRBJ2-1	NA	NA	CASSQDAGSSYNEQFF	TGCGCCAGCAGCCAAGATGCGGGTAGCTCCTACAATGAGCAGTTCTTC
TRBV30	TRBJ1-6	NA	few	CAWSVGGDSPLHF	TGTGCCTGGAGTGTGGGAGGAGATTCACCCCTCCACTTT
TRBV12-3/TRBV12-4	TRBJ1-6	TRBD1	NA	CASSPGTGRNSPLHF	TGTGCCAGCAGTCCTGGGACAGGGCGGAATTCACCCCTCCACTTT
TRBV5-5	TRBJ2-1	TRBD1	NA	CASSGTGRTFNEQFF	TGCGCCAGCAGCGGGACAGGGCGGACCTTCAATGAGCAGTTCTTC
TRBV6-6	TRBJ2-1	NA	few	CASSYSPGMLELHNEQFF	TGTGCCAGCAGTTACTCTCCGGGTATGTTAGAGCTGCACAATGAGCAGTTCTTC
TRBV18	TRBJ2-3	NA	NA	CASSPASAATDTQYF	TGTGCCAGCTCACCTGCTAGCGCGGCCACAGATACGCAGTATTTT
TRBV5-1	TRBJ1-3	NA	NA	CASSPDSSSGNTIYF	TGCGCCAGCAGCCCGGACAGTTCCTCTGGAAACACCATATATTTT
TRBV6-4	TRBJ2-2	TRBD2	few	CASSKSGSDTGELFF	TGTGCCAGCAGCAAGAGCGGGAGTGATACCGGGGAGCTGTTTTTT
TRBV12-3/TRBV12-4	TRBJ2-7	NA	medium-sized	CASSFGWGGGSYEQYF	TGTGCCAGCAGTTTTGGGTGGGGTGGGGGCTCCTACGAGCAGTACTTC
TRBV6-5	TRBJ2-7	NA	medium-sized	CASKYAGGQEQYF	TGTGCCAGCAAATACGCCGGAGGGCAAGAGCAGTACTTC
TRBV6-2/TRBV6-3	TRBJ2-7	NA	few	CASSYRDNSYEQYF	TGTGCCAGCAGTTACCGGGACAACTCCTACGAGCAGTACTTC
TRBV12-3/TRBV12-4	TRBJ2-6	NA	NA	CASSLGSGANVLTF	TGTGCCAGCAGCTTGGGCTCTGGGGCCAACGTCCTGACTTTC
TRBV6-5	TRBJ1-2	TRBD1	NA	CASSGTGATNYGYTF	TGTGCCAGCAGTGGGACAGGAGCTACTAACTATGGCTACACCTTC
TRBV27	TRBJ2-7	TRBD2	few	CASSLALREDDEQYF	TGTGCCAGCAGTTTAGCGTTGCGGGAGGACGACGAGCAGTACTTC
TRBV15	TRBJ1-5	NA	few	CATSRDRGTIQPQHF	TGTGCCACCAGCAGAGATCGGGGGACAATCCAGCCCCAGCATTTT